This is a list of T cell receptor beta chains from one sample in a study of blood T cell repertoires in COVID-19. Profiled with immunoSEQ multiplex PCR; TCRdb holds only in-frame clones, not every one. The table lists tens of thousands of clones, around 90% of them singletons, with approximately 4.4% in the top ten. Sequencing was performed on peripheral blood. The origin of the receptors is a woman of 80 years or more with acute or convalescent COVID-19. Each CDR3 is given with its conserved first and last residue. A D gene is named only where the DNA matches it firmly. Part of the rows lack a size; the others show once, few, many or a class for expanded clones.

V gene	J gene	clone size	D gene	CDR3 DNA	CDR3 protein
TRBV5-1	TRBJ1-1	.	.	TGCGCCAGCACCTCCGGGGGAAACACTGAAGCTTTCTTT	CASTSGGNTEAFF
TRBV5-1	TRBJ1-5	few	.	TGCGCCAGCTCGGCGGGGTACAATCAGCCCCAGCATTTT	CASSAGYNQPQHF
TRBV7-2	TRBJ2-5	.	TRBD2	TGTGCCAGCAGCTTAGAAGGGGCGGGAGCAACCCAAGAGACCCAGTACTTC	CASSLEGAGATQETQYF
TRBV19	TRBJ2-7	.	.	TGTGCCAGTAGTACCCAGGCACAAACCTACGAGCAGTACTTC	CASSTQAQTYEQYF
TRBV6-1	TRBJ1-1	.	.	TGTGCCAGCAGTGCCCGCGCAGGGTTGGGAATGAACACTGAAGCTTTCTTT	CASSARAGLGMNTEAFF
TRBV5-1	TRBJ2-7	.	TRBD2	TGCGCCAGCAGCTGGGGGGAGGGCGAAGACGAGCAGTACTTC	CASSWGEGEDEQYF
TRBV19	TRBJ2-1	.	TRBD2	TGTGCCAGTAGTATGAGGCGGGAGCTTATGGATGAGCAGTTCTTC	CASSMRRELMDEQFF
TRBV5-1	TRBJ1-4	.	TRBD1	TGCGCCAGCAGCTTACAGGGGTTGGGTAATGAAAAACTGTTTTTT	CASSLQGLGNEKLFF
TRBV6-6	TRBJ1-5	.	.	TGTGCCAGCAGGTCCCGAGTGTCCCAGCATTTT	CASRSRVSQHF
TRBV19	TRBJ1-4	.	.	TGTGCCAGTAGTCCAGCGCGGGCCGGTGAAAAACTGTTTTTT	CASSPARAGEKLFF
TRBV6-5	TRBJ1-2	.	.	TGTGCCAGCAGCAAGCTTGCGACTAGGGACCGAAATTACACCTTC	CASSKLATRDRNYTF
TRBV6-1	TRBJ2-4	.	TRBD2	TGTGCCAGCAGTGAAGCGAGGGCGGGGGGGCTCATTCAGTACTTC	CASSEARAGGLIQYF
TRBV2	TRBJ1-4	.	.	TGTGCCACAAGACAGGATACTGAAAAACTGTTTTTT	CATRQDTEKLFF
TRBV3-1/TRBV3-2	TRBJ1-1	.	.	TGTGCCAGCAGCCTGACAGTGGGCACTGAAGCTTTCTTT	CASSLTVGTEAFF
TRBV19	TRBJ2-7	.	.	TGTGCCAGTAGTATCCAACTCATGTACGAGCAGTACTTC	CASSIQLMYEQYF
TRBV6-2/TRBV6-3	TRBJ1-6	few	TRBD1	TGTGCCAGCAGCTCAACCGGGACAGGATATAATTCACCCCTCCACTTT	CASSSTGTGYNSPLHF
TRBV15	TRBJ2-1	.	.	TGTGCCACCAGCAGAGGTCACGGCTACAATGAGCAGTTCTTC	CATSRGHGYNEQFF
TRBV4-1	TRBJ1-6	.	.	TGCGCCAGCAGCCCGGTCCTCCCTAATTCACCCCTCCACTTT	CASSPVLPNSPLHF
TRBV29-1	TRBJ2-1	.	TRBD2	TGCAGCGTCGGTAGCGGGATCGGTTACAATGAGCAGTTCTTC	CSVGSGIGYNEQFF
TRBV5-1	TRBJ2-3	.	.	TGCGCCAGCAGCTTGGACAGAAAGCTCACAGATACGCAGTATTTT	CASSLDRKLTDTQYF
TRBV10-3	TRBJ1-5	.	TRBD1	TGTGCCATCAGCGACAGGGGCAATCAGCCCCAGCATTTT	CAISDRGNQPQHF
TRBV5-1	TRBJ1-1	.	.	TGCGCCAGCAGCTTGTCAGGAGGGACCACTGAAGCTTTCTTT	CASSLSGGTTEAFF
TRBV11-2	TRBJ2-7	.	.	TGTGCCAGCAGCCCTTCTCTACAGACCTACGAGCAGTACTTC	CASSPSLQTYEQYF
TRBV6-1	TRBJ1-6	.	.	TGTGCCAGCAGTGAATGGAGGGATAAAGGGACCCTCCACTTT	CASSEWRDKGTLHF
TRBV6-5	TRBJ1-1	once	TRBD1	TGTGCCAGCACCCCACTCGAGGGACAGGTTACTGAAGCTTTCTTT	CASTPLEGQVTEAFF
TRBV3-1/TRBV3-2	TRBJ2-1	.	.	TGTGCCAGCAGCCATCCCGGCACAGGGGGGGTCAATGAGCAGTTCTTC	CASSHPGTGGVNEQFF
TRBV7-8	TRBJ1-3	.	.	TGTGCCAGCAGCTTAGAAGCAGGGTCGGTTGGAAACACCATATATTTT	CASSLEAGSVGNTIYF
TRBV27	TRBJ1-6	.	.	TGTGCCAGCAGTTTACTGGAGAATTCACCCCTCCACTTT	CASSLLENSPLHF
TRBV11-2	TRBJ2-7	once	TRBD1	TGTGCCAGCAGCCAGGGGGTGGGACGGGTCTACGAGCAGTACTTC	CASSQGVGRVYEQYF
TRBV5-1	TRBJ2-7	few	.	TGCGCCAGCAGCGAAACCATTGGCCGAACCTACGAGCAGTACTTC	CASSETIGRTYEQYF
TRBV7-9	TRBJ2-7	.	TRBD1	TGTGCCAGCAGCGCGGGACAGGGGAGACCGGACGAGCAGTACTTC	CASSAGQGRPDEQYF
TRBV12-3/TRBV12-4	TRBJ2-7	.	.	TGTGCCAGCAGTTTAAAGGAGACGCAGTACTTC	CASSLKETQYF
TRBV6-6	TRBJ2-2	once	TRBD2	TGTGCCAGCAGGATCCAGCGGGGGGGCACCGGGGAGCTGTTTTTT	CASRIQRGGTGELFF
TRBV12-3/TRBV12-4	TRBJ1-6	.	.	TGTGCCAGCAGTTTTGGGCGTCAGGCCCTCCACTTT	CASSFGRQALHF
TRBV27	TRBJ2-7	once	TRBD2	TGTGCCAGCAGGGGGGTAGCGGGAGTCTACGAGCAGTACTTC	CASRGVAGVYEQYF
TRBV29-1	TRBJ2-3	.	.	TGCAGCGTTGTCTGGGGGGCAGATACGCAGTATTTT	CSVVWGADTQYF
TRBV3-1/TRBV3-2	TRBJ2-5	.	TRBD2	TGTGCCAGCAGCCAAGATCTCGAGCGGGGGCAGGAGACCCAGTACTTC	CASSQDLERGQETQYF
TRBV7-2	TRBJ2-2	.	.	TGTGCCAGCAGCCGGGATTCGCGACTTGAGTACACCGGGGAGCTGTTTTTT	CASSRDSRLEYTGELFF
TRBV6-5	TRBJ2-1	.	TRBD1	TGTGCCAGCAGGTGGGGACAGGGATCATACAATGAGCAGTTCTTC	CASRWGQGSYNEQFF
TRBV28	TRBJ2-7	.	TRBD1	TGTGCCAGCAATTCCCAGGGGGCAGGGGGGTACGAGCAGTACTTC	CASNSQGAGGYEQYF
TRBV6-5	TRBJ1-2	.	TRBD1	TGTGCCAGCAGTATCGCAGGGGGTGGCTACACCTTC	CASSIAGGGYTF
TRBV20-1	TRBJ2-7	.	.	TGCAGTGCTAGTAGAGGGAAGAGCGAGCAGTACTTC	CSASRGKSEQYF
TRBV11-3	TRBJ2-3	.	.	TGTGCCAGCAGCGAAGCGGGTGTCGGCACAGATACGCAGTATTTT	CASSEAGVGTDTQYF
TRBV14	TRBJ1-1	.	.	TGTGCCAGCAGCCAAGATCTCGAGGCCCAAGCTTTCTTT	CASSQDLEAQAFF
TRBV3-1/TRBV3-2	TRBJ1-1	few	TRBD1	TGTGCCAGCAGCCGGGACAGACAGCACACTGAAGCTTTCTTT	CASSRDRQHTEAFF
TRBV5-1	TRBJ2-2	.	TRBD1	TGCGCCAGCACCAGGGACAGGGGGATCACCGGGGAGCTGTTTTTT	CASTRDRGITGELFF
TRBV11-2	TRBJ1-4	.	.	TGTGCCAGCAGCTTCGGGGGAACTAATGAAAAACTGTTTTTT	CASSFGGTNEKLFF
TRBV5-5	TRBJ2-7	.	.	TGTGCCAGCAGCTTGGCCACAGGCACAGCTACCTACGAGCAGTACTTC	CASSLATGTATYEQYF
TRBV19	TRBJ2-6	.	.	TGTGCCAGTAGTGAAACAGGAAACTCTGGGGCCAACGTCCTGACTTTC	CASSETGNSGANVLTF
TRBV7-8	TRBJ1-6	.	TRBD1	TGTGCCAGCAGCTTACGGCCACAGGGGGCTGATTCACCCCTCCACTTT	CASSLRPQGADSPLHF
TRBV19	TRBJ1-5	.	.	TGTGCCAGTAGTATGCAGGGAAATCAGCCCCAGCATTTT	CASSMQGNQPQHF
TRBV7-9	TRBJ2-3	.	TRBD1	TGTGCCAGCAGCCCCAGGACAGGTCGGGAAGATACGCAGTATTTT	CASSPRTGREDTQYF
TRBV5-1	TRBJ1-4	.	TRBD1	TGCGCCAGCAGCTCGACAGGGGACGGCGAAAAACTGTTTTTT	CASSSTGDGEKLFF
TRBV2	TRBJ2-7	.	TRBD2	TGTGCCAGCAGGAGGCTGGCTAGCGGGACCTACGAGCAGTACTTC	CASRRLASGTYEQYF